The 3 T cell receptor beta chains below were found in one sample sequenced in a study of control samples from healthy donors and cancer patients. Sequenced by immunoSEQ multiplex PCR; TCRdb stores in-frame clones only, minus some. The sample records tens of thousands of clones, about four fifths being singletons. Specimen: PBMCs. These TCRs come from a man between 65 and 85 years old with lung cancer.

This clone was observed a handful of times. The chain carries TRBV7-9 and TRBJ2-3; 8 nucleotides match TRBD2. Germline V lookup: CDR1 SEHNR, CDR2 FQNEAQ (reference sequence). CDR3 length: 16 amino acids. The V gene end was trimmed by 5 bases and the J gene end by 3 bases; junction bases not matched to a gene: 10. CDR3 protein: CASSPREGRWTDTQYF. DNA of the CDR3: TGTGCCAGCAGCCCTCGGGAGGGACGATGGACAGATACGCAGTATTTT.

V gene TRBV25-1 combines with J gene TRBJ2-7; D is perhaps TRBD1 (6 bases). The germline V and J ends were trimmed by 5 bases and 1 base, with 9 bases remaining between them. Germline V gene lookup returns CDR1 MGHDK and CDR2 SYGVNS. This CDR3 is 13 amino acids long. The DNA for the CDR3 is TGTGCCAGCAGTAAGGACAGTTCCTACGAGCAGTACTTC. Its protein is CASSKDSSYEQYF.

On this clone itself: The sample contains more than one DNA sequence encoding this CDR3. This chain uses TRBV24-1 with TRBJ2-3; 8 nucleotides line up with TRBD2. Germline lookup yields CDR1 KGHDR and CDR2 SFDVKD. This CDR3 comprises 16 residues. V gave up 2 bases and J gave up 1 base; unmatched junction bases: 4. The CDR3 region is CATSDYRAGGTDTQYF. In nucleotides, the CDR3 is TGTGCCACCAGTGATTACCGAGCGGGGGGCACAGATACGCAGTATTTT.